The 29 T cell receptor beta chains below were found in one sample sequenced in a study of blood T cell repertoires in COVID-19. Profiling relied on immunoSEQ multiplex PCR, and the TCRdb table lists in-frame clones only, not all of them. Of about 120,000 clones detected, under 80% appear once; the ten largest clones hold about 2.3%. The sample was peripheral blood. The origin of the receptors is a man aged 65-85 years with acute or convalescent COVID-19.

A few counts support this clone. The CDR3 nucleotides are TGTGCCAGTAAACGGGGAGACAGCAATCAGCCCCAGCATTTT. Translation gives CASKRGDSNQPQHF. The chain joins TRBV19 to TRBJ1-5; D remains unclear. CDR3 length: 14 residues. The V end was cut by 7 bases, the J end by 1 base, with 11 bases between. Germline V gene sequence: CDR1 LNHDA, CDR2 SQIVND (reference sequence).

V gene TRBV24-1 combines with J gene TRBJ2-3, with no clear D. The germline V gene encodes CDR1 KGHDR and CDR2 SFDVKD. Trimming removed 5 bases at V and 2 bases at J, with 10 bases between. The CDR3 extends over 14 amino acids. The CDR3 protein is CATSGRGSTDTQYF. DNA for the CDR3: TGTGCCACCAGTGGGCGCGGCTCCACAGATACGCAGTATTTT.

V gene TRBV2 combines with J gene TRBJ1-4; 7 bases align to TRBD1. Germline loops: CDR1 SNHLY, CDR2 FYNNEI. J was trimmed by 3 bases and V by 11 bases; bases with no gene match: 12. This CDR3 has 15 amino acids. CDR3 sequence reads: CAGRKRGRSNEKLFF. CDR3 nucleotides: TGTGCCGGAAGAAAAAGGGGGCGGTCTAATGAAAAACTGTTTTTT.

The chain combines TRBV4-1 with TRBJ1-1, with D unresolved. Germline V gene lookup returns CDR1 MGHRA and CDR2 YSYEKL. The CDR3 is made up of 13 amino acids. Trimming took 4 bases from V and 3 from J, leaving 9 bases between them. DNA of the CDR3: TGCGCCAGCAGCCGTTATGCGGACACTGAAGCTTTCTTT. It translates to CASSRYADTEAFF.

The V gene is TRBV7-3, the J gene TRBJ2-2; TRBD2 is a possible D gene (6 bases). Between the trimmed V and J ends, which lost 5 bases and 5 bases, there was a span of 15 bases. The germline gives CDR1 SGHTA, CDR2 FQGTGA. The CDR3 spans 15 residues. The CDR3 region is CASSRRAAGTGELFF. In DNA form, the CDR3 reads TGTGCCAGCAGCCGCAGGGCCGCGGGGACCGGGGAGCTGTTTTTT.

CDR3 nucleotides: TGCGCCAGCAGCCCAGGGGGCGGGGGCAATCAGCCCCAGCATTTT. Translated, it gives CASSPGGGGNQPQHF. This chain joins TRBV4-1 and TRBJ1-5, with 8 bases aligning to TRBD1. The J segment lost 2 bases and the V segment lost 4 bases, leaving 4 bases of the junction unmatched. The CDR3 has 15 amino acids. CDR1 and CDR2 (germline): MGHRA, YSYEKL.

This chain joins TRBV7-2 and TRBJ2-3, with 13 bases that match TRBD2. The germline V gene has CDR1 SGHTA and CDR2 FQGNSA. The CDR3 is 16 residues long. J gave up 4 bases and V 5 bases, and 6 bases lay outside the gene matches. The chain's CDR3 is CASSTGTSGEADTQYF. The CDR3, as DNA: TGTGCCAGCAGCACCGGGACTAGCGGGGAGGCAGATACGCAGTATTTT.

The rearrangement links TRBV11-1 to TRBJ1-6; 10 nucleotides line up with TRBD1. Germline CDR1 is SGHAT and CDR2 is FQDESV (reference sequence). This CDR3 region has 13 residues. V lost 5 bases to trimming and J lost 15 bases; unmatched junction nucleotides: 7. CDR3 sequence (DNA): TGTGCCAGCAGCCCCGCGACAGGGGGCCACCTCCACTTT. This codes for CASSPATGGHLHF. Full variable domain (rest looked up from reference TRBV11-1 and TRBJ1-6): EAEVAQSPRYKITEKSQAVAFWCDPISGHATLYWYRQILGQGPELLVQFQDESVVDDSQLPKDRFSAERLKGVDSTLKIQPAELGDSAMYLCASSPATGGHLHFGNGTRLTVT.

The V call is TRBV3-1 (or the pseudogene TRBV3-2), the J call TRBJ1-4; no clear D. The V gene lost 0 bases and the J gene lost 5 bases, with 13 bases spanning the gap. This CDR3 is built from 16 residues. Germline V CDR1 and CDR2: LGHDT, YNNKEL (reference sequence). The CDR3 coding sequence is TGTGCCAGCAGCCAAGAGGCGGGGTTGTTAAATGAAAAACTGTTTTTT. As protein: CASSQEAGLLNEKLFF.

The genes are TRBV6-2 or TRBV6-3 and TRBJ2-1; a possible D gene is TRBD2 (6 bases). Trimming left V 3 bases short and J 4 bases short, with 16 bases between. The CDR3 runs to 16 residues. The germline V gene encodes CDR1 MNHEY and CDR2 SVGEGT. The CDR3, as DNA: TGTGCCAGCAGTTATGGGTGGCGGGGACCTTACAATGAGCAGTTCTTC. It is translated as CASSYGWRGPYNEQFF.

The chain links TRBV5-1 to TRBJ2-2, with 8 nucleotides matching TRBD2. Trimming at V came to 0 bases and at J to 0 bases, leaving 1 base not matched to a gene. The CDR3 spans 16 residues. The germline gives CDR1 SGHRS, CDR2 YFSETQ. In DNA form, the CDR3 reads TGCGCCAGCAGCTTGGAACTAGCGGCGAACACCGGGGAGCTGTTTTTT. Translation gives CASSLELAANTGELFF.

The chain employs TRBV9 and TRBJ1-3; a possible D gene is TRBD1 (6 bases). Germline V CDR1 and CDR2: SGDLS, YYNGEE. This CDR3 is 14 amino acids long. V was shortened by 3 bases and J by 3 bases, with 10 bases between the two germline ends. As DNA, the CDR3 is TGTGCCAGCAGCGGCGGGGGGCATGGAAACACCATATATTTT. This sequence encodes CASSGGGHGNTIYF.

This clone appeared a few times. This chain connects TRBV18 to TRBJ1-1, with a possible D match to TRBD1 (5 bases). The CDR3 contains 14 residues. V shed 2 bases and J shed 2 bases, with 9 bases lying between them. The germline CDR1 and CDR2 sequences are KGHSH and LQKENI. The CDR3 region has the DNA TGTGCCAGCTCACCAGACAGTTATAACACTGAAGCTTTCTTT. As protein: CASSPDSYNTEAFF.

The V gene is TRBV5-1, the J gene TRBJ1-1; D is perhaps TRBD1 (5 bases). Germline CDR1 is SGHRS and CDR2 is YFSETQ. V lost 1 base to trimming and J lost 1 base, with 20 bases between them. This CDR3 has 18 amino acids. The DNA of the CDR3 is TGCGCCAGCAGCTTGAACCTGGGGCTCCAATCCCCGAACACTGAAGCTTTCTTT. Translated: CASSLNLGLQSPNTEAFF.

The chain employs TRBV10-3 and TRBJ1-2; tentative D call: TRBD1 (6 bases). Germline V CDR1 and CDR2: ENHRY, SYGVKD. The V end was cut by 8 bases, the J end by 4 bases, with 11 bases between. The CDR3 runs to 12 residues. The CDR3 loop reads CAIAGAGYGYTF. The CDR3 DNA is TGTGCCATCGCAGGGGCCGGCTATGGCTACACCTTC.

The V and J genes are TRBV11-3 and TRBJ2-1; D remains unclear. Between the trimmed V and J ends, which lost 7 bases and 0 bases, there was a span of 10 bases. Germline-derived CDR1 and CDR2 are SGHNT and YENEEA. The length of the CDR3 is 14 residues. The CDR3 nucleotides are TGTGCCAGCACAAGCAGGCGCTCCTACAATGAGCAGTTCTTC. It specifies CASTSRRSYNEQFF. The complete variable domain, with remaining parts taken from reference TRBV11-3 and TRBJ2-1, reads EAGVVQSPRYKIIEKKQPVAFWCNPISGHNTLYWYLQNLGQGPELLIRYENEEAVDDSQLPKDRFSAERLKGVDSTLKIQPAELGDSAVYLCASTSRRSYNEQFFGPGTRLTVL.

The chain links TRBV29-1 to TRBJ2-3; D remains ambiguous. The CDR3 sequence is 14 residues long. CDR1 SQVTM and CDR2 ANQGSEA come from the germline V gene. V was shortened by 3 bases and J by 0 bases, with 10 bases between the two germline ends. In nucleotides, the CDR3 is TGCAGCGTTGAGGCCAGGTCTAGCACAGATACGCAGTATTTT. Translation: CSVEARSSTDTQYF.

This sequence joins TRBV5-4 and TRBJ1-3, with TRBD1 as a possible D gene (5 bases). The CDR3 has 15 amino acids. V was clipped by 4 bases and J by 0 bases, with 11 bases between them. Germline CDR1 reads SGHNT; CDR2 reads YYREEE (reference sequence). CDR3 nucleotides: TGTGCCAGCAGCGGGGCGGACGGCTCTGGAAACACCATATATTTT. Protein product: CASSGADGSGNTIYF. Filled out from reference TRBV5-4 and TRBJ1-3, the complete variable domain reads ETGVTQSPTHLIKTRGQQVTLRCSSQSGHNTVSWYQQALGQGPQFIFQYYREEENGRGNFPPRFSGLQFPNYSSELNVNALELDDSALYLCASSGADGSGNTIYFGEGSWLTVV.

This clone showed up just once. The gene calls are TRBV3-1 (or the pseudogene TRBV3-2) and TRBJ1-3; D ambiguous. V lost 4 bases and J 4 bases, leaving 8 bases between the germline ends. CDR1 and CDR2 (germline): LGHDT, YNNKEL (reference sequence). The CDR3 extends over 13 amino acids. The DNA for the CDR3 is TGTGCCAGCAGCCCCCTCGGGGGAAACACCATATATTTT. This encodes CASSPLGGNTIYF.

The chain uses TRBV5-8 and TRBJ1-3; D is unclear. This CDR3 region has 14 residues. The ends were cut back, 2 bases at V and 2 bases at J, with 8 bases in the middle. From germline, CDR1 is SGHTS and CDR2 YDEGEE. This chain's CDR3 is CASSFSRTGNTIYF. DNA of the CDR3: TGTGCCAGCAGCTTTTCCAGAACTGGAAACACCATATATTTT.

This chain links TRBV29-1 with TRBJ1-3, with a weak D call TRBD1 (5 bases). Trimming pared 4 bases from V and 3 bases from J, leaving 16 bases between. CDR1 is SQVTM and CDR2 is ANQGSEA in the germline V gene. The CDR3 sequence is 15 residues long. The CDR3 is CSVGSTQGFGNTIYF. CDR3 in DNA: TGCAGCGTTGGATCCACCCAGGGATTTGGAAACACCATATATTTT.

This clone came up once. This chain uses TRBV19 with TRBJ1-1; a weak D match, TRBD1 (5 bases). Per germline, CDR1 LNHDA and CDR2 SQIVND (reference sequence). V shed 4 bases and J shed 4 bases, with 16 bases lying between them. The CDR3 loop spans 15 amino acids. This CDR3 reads CASSKVGGMATEAFF. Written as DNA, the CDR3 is TGTGCCAGTAGTAAAGTGGGGGGAATGGCCACTGAAGCTTTCTTT.

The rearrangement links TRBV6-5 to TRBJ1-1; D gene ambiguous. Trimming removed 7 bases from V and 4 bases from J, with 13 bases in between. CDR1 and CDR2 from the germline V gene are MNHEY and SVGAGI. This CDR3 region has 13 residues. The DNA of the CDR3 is TGTGCCAGCAATCGTGCGAGGGCCACTGAAGCTTTCTTT. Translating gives CASNRARATEAFF.

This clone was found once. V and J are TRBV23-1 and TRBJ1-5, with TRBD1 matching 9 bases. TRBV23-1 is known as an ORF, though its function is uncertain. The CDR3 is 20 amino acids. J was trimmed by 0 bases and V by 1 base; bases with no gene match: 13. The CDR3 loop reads CASSQWDRELPLCSNQPQHF. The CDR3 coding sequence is TGCGCCAGCAGTCAATGGGACAGGGAATTACCACTGTGTAGCAATCAGCCCCAGCATTTT.

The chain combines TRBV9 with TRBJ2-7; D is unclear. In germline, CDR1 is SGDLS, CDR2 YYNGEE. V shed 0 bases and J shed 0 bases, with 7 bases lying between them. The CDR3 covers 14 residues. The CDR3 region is CASSVDHSSYEQYF. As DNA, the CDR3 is TGTGCCAGCAGCGTAGATCACAGCTCCTACGAGCAGTACTTC.

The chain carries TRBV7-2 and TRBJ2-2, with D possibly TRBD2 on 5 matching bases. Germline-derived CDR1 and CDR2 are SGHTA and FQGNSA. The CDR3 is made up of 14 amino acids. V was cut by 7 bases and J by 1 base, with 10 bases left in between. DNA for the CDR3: TGTGCCAGCAACAGCGGCAAGAACACCGGGGAGCTGTTTTTT. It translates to CASNSGKNTGELFF.

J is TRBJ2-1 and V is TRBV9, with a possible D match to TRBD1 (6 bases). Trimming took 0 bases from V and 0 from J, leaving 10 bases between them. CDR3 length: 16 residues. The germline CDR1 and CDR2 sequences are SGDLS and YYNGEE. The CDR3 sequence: CASSVGTGPSYNEQFF. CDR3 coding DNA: TGTGCCAGCAGCGTAGGAACAGGGCCCTCCTACAATGAGCAGTTCTTC.

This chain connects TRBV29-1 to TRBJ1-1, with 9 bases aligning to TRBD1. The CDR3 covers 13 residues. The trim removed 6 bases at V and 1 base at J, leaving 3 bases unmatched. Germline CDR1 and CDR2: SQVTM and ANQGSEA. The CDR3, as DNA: TGCAGCGTGGGGGACAGGGCGAACACTGAAGCTTTCTTT. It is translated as CSVGDRANTEAFF.

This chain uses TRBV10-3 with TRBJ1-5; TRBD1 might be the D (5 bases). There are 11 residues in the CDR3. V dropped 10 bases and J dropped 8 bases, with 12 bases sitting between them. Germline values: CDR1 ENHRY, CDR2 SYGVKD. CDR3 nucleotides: TGTGCCACCGGGACTCCCGAGCCCCAGCATTTT. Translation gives CATGTPEPQHF.